This is a list of T cell receptor beta chains from one sample in a study of shared clonotypes between healthy human individuals. The protocol was immunoSEQ multiplex PCR, while the TCRdb copy is restricted to in-frame clones and leaves out a portion. The sample includes some 2,400,000 clones, around 95% of them seen just once. The sample taken for sequencing was naive CD4+ T cells sorted from blood. Receptors were obtained from a man aged 18 to 29 in good health. CDR3s include the opening cysteine and the closing phenylalanine or tryptophan. The D gene is left open where the match is weak. Not all rows give a size; the values are once, few, many and, for expanded clones, a class.

V	size	J	D	CDR3	DNA
TRBV28	.	TRBJ1-2	.	CASSFLRQEYGYTF	TGTGCCAGCAGTTTTCTAAGGCAGGAGTATGGCTACACCTTC
TRBV2	.	TRBJ2-3	TRBD2	CASSARDYTDTQYF	TGTGCCAGCTCAGCCCGGGACTACACAGATACGCAGTATTTT
TRBV30	.	TRBJ1-2	.	CAWSHGAGGYTF	TGTGCCTGGAGCCATGGGGCCGGTGGCTACACCTTC
TRBV28	.	TRBJ2-6	.	CASSPAGSSGANVLTF	TGTGCCAGCAGTCCCGCGGGGAGCTCTGGGGCCAACGTCCTGACTTTC
TRBV10-1	few	TRBJ1-6	TRBD1	CASSEGTVNSPLHF	TGCGCCAGCAGTGAAGGGACAGTTAATTCACCCCTCCACTTT
TRBV7-9	.	TRBJ2-1	TRBD1	CASSVKGANEQFF	TGTGCCAGCAGCGTCAAGGGGGCTAATGAGCAGTTCTTC
TRBV2	.	TRBJ1-5	TRBD1	CASSQTGNQPQHF	TGTGCCAGCAGTCAGACAGGGAATCAGCCCCAGCATTTT
TRBV6-5	.	TRBJ2-3	.	CAVGRRDITDTQYF	TGTGCCGTCGGGCGGCGAGATATCACAGATACGCAGTATTTT
TRBV6-1	.	TRBJ1-5	TRBD1	CASSGRQGSLGGNQPQHF	TGTGCCAGCAGTGGGAGACAGGGGTCTCTTGGTGGCAATCAGCCCCAGCATTTT
TRBV10-2	.	TRBJ1-2	TRBD1	CASSESGQGAFSYTF	TGCGCCAGCAGTGAGTCGGGTCAGGGGGCCTTCTCCTACACCTTC
TRBV11-2	.	TRBJ1-3	.	CASSLDYGISGNTIYF	TGTGCCAGCAGCTTAGATTACGGGATCTCTGGAAACACCATATATTTT
TRBV6-5	.	TRBJ2-3	TRBD2	CASSYSGGGTDTQYF	TGTGCCAGCAGTTACTCGGGGGGGGGCACAGATACGCAGTATTTT
TRBV29-1	.	TRBJ2-7	.	CSVRGTLVPYEQYF	TGCAGCGTTCGCGGGACTCTAGTTCCCTACGAGCAGTACTTC
TRBV27	.	TRBJ1-5	.	CASSLLRGNQPQHF	TGTGCCAGCAGTTTATTAAGGGGCAATCAGCCCCAGCATTTT
TRBV7-9	.	TRBJ1-1	.	CASSPRTFGTEAFF	TGTGCCAGCAGCCCCAGGACCTTCGGAACTGAAGCTTTCTTT
TRBV7-9	once	TRBJ1-6	.	CASSPELNSPLHF	TGTGCCAGCAGCCCAGAGTTGAATTCACCCCTCCACTTT
TRBV18	.	TRBJ2-7	.	CASSPVWTVSYEQYF	TGTGCCAGCTCACCGGTCTGGACAGTCTCCTACGAGCAGTACTTC
TRBV5-1	.	TRBJ2-7	TRBD2	CASSRTSGGPYEQYF	TGCGCCAGCAGCAGAACTAGCGGGGGGCCCTACGAGCAGTACTTC
TRBV7-2	.	TRBJ2-1	TRBD2	CASSFAGVSYNEQFF	TGTGCCAGCAGCTTTGCGGGAGTATCCTACAATGAGCAGTTCTTC
TRBV28	.	TRBJ1-2	.	CASSDIFSGEVYGYTF	TGTGCCAGCAGCGACATTTTTTCAGGGGAGGTGTATGGCTACACCTTC
TRBV5-1	.	TRBJ1-4	.	CASSLSLSGNEKLFF	TGCGCCAGCAGCTTGAGTTTGTCGGGGAATGAAAAACTGTTTTTT
TRBV7-8	.	TRBJ2-3	TRBD2	CASPGGTSGRGTDTQYF	TGTGCCAGTCCGGGGGGGACTAGCGGGAGGGGCACAGATACGCAGTATTTT
TRBV19	once	TRBJ2-2	.	CASSPGHLGHAGELFF	TGTGCCAGTAGCCCGGGACACCTCGGTCACGCCGGGGAGCTGTTTTTT
TRBV5-1	.	TRBJ1-6	.	CASTVIWRSYNSPLHF	TGCGCCAGCACCGTAATTTGGCGATCCTATAATTCACCCCTCCACTTT
TRBV6-5	once	TRBJ1-1	TRBD1	CASSYHGTATEAFF	TGTGCCAGCAGTTACCACGGGACAGCCACTGAAGCTTTCTTT
TRBV7-3	.	TRBJ2-3	.	CASSYTATSTDTQYF	TGTGCCAGCAGCTACACAGCCACAAGCACAGATACGCAGTATTTT
TRBV28	.	TRBJ2-5	TRBD2	CASLGIRRRGGPETQYF	TGTGCCAGCCTCGGTATAAGGAGGCGGGGGGGGCCGGAGACCCAGTACTTC
TRBV5-4	.	TRBJ2-7	.	CASSRYPPYEQYF	TGTGCCAGCAGCAGATATCCGCCCTACGAGCAGTACTTC
TRBV2	.	TRBJ2-5	TRBD2	CASSEGSGAWGETQYF	TGTGCCAGCAGTGAAGGGAGCGGGGCCTGGGGGGAGACCCAGTACTTC
TRBV7-2	once	TRBJ1-5	TRBD1	CASSTWDSPNQPQHF	TGTGCCAGCAGCACTTGGGACAGCCCAAATCAGCCCCAGCATTTT
TRBV29-1	once	TRBJ1-3	.	CSVEDAGRNTIYF	TGCAGCGTTGAAGATGCAGGGCGAAACACCATATATTTT
TRBV11-2	.	TRBJ1-1	.	CASSLGVGTEAFF	TGTGCCAGCAGCTTGGGAGTCGGGACAGAAGCTTTCTTT
TRBV11-3	.	TRBJ2-2	.	CASSLGLDTGELFF	TGTGCCAGCAGCTTAGGTCTAGACACCGGGGAGCTGTTTTTT
TRBV28	.	TRBJ2-3	.	CASTQVDTQYF	TGTGCCAGCACCCAGGTGGATACGCAGTATTTT
TRBV18	.	TRBJ1-1	.	CASSQSPGLNTEAFF	TGTGCCAGCTCACAGAGTCCAGGGCTGAACACTGAAGCTTTCTTT
TRBV5-1	.	TRBJ2-7	.	CASSNRVGEQYF	TGCGCCAGCAGTAACAGGGTGGGCGAGCAGTACTTC
TRBV5-1	.	TRBJ2-5	TRBD2	CASSLEGLGGQETQYF	TGCGCCAGCAGCCTGGAGGGTCTCGGGGGGCAAGAGACCCAGTACTTC
TRBV7-3	.	TRBJ2-1	.	CASSQGVGQFF	TGTGCCAGCAGCCAAGGGGTGGGGCAGTTCTTC
TRBV5-1	.	TRBJ2-1	.	CASSSTQLAGEQFF	TGCGCCAGCAGCTCGACACAATTGGCGGGTGAGCAGTTCTTC
TRBV11-2	once	TRBJ2-7	.	CASSLDLGPYEQYF	TGTGCCAGCAGCTTAGACCTCGGGCCCTACGAGCAGTACTTC